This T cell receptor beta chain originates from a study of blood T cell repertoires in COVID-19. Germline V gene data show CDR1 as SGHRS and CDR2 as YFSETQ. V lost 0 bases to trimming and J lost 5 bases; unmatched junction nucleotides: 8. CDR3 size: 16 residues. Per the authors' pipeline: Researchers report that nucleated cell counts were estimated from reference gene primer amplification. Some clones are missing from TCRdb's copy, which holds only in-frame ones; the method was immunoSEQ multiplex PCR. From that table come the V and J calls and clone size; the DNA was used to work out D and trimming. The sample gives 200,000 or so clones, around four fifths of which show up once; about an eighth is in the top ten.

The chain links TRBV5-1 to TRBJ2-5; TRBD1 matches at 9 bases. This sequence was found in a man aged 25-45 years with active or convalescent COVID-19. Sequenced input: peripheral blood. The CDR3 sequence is CASSLGDREDSETQYF. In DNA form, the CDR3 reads TGCGCCAGCAGCTTGGGGGACAGGGAAGATTCGGAGACCCAGTACTTC.